Listed below are T cell receptor beta chains from one sample, sequenced in a study of T-cell memory formation after mild COVID-19. TCRdb ran MiXCR on the 5' RACE reads and lists one entry per CDR3 protein. The sample holds 350,000 to 500,000 distinct CDR3 sequences; roughly a quarter are singletons and the top ten take 10% to 15%. Sequencing was done on a sample of PBMCs or a T cell subset sorted from them (not recorded which). The source of these receptors is an adult woman who had mild COVID-19 (a few samples of this study predate the infection). Cell type and time point are not known. The CDR3 runs from the conserved cysteine through the conserved F or W. The order of the fields is D gene, V gene, J gene, clone size, CDR3 DNA, CDR3 protein. D genes are given only for firm matches. Only part of the rows carry a size: once, few, many, or a class if the clone is expanded.

NA	TRBV20-1	TRBJ2-5	NA	TGCAGTGCTAGAGGTGTAGCGAGCCGCACTCGACAAGAGACCCAGTACTTC	CSARGVASRTRQETQYF
TRBD2	TRBV20-1	TRBJ2-1	many	TGCAGTGCTAGAGGTTGGACTAGCGGGAACTACAATGAGCAGTTCTTC	CSARGWTSGNYNEQFF
NA	TRBV4-3	TRBJ2-3	NA	TGCGCCAGAAGCCAAGAGGCAACAGATACGCAGTATTTT	CARSQEATDTQYF
NA	TRBV7-3	TRBJ2-2	NA	TGTGCCAGCAGCCAGTTTCCGCGGGACAAGGGTATAACCGGGGAGCTGTTTTTT	CASSQFPRDKGITGELFF
TRBD2	TRBV4-2	TRBJ2-2	few	TGTGCCAGCAGCCAAGTTCAAACTAGCGGGAGGACCGGGGAGCTGTTTTTT	CASSQVQTSGRTGELFF
NA	TRBV15	TRBJ2-3	few	TGTGCCACCAGGGGCGGGGCACAAACAGATACGCAGTATTTT	CATRGGAQTDTQYF
TRBD1	TRBV3-1	TRBJ2-5	NA	TGTGCCAGCAGCCGCCCAGGGGGCCAGGAGACCCAGTACTTC	CASSRPGGQETQYF
TRBD2	TRBV5-6	TRBJ2-7	NA	TGTGCCAGCAGCTTGGAGGAAGCGGGAGTACTCGAGCAGTACTTC	CASSLEEAGVLEQYF
NA	TRBV11-2	TRBJ2-4	NA	TGTGCCAGCAGCCGTATAAGAGCCAAAAACATTCAGTACTTC	CASSRIRAKNIQYF
TRBD1	TRBV6-6	TRBJ2-1	NA	TGTGCCAGCAGTTACGCGGGACAGGGGGCCCACAATGAGCAGTTCTTC	CASSYAGQGAHNEQFF
NA	TRBV24-1	TRBJ2-2	NA	TGTGCCACCAGTGACCCCGAGGGGGAGCTGTTTTTT	CATSDPEGELFF
NA	TRBV2	TRBJ1-5	few	TGTGCCAGCAGTAAGGCAGATACTAGCAATCAGCCCCAGCATTTT	CASSKADTSNQPQHF
NA	TRBV5-1	TRBJ2-5	few	TGCGCCAGCAGCTTGATTGAAGAAGAGACCCAGTACTTC	CASSLIEEETQYF
NA	TRBV12-3/TRBV12-4	TRBJ1-1	many	TGTGCCAGCAGCCTCAGGGGTAACACTGAAGCTTTCTTT	CASSLRGNTEAFF
NA	TRBV29-1	TRBJ2-4	NA	TGCAGCGTTGCCCAGGGGACTAACATTCAGTACTTC	CSVAQGTNIQYF
NA	TRBV12-3/TRBV12-4	TRBJ1-5	few	TGTGCCAGCAGACCTCGCACCTCAGGTAGCAATCAGCCCCAGCATTTT	CASRPRTSGSNQPQHF
TRBD1	TRBV5-1	TRBJ1-2	few	TGCGCCAGCCGGGACAGGGAGAGGGGTAACTATGGCTACACCTTC	CASRDRERGNYGYTF
NA	TRBV30	TRBJ2-7	NA	TGTGCCTGGATGTGGCCTGACTCCTACGAGCAGTACTTC	CAWMWPDSYEQYF
TRBD2	TRBV9	TRBJ2-2	few	TGTGCCAGCAGCATTAGCGGGAAGGACACCGGGGAGCTGTTTTTT	CASSISGKDTGELFF
NA	TRBV9	TRBJ2-7	once	TGTGCCAGCAGCGCAGGACCCTCTTCAACCTACGAGCAGTACTTC	CASSAGPSSTYEQYF
TRBD1	TRBV20-1	TRBJ1-1	few	TGCAGTGCTCCTCCTGGGACAGGGAACACTGAAGCTTTCTTT	CSAPPGTGNTEAFF
TRBD1	TRBV12-3/TRBV12-4	TRBJ2-3	few	TGTGCCAGCAGACCACAGGGGGCGGGCACAGATACGCAGTATTTT	CASRPQGAGTDTQYF
NA	TRBV15	TRBJ2-2	NA	TGTGCCACCAGCAGAGATCTTGGGGATCAGAACGGGGAGCTGTTTTTT	CATSRDLGDQNGELFF
NA	TRBV24-1	TRBJ1-5	few	TGTGCCACCAGCTTGGGGGGGCCTGATCAGCCCCAGCATTTT	CATSLGGPDQPQHF
TRBD1	TRBV6-6	TRBJ1-2	NA	TGTGCCAGCACCGGGACAGGGGACGGCTACACCTTC	CASTGTGDGYTF
NA	TRBV7-3	TRBJ2-3	few	TGTGCCAGCAGCCTAGCGCATATGGGGACAGATACGCAGTATTTT	CASSLAHMGTDTQYF
NA	TRBV4-3	TRBJ1-1	NA	TGCGCCAGCCGTACAGGGCAGGAGAACACTGAAGCTTTCTTT	CASRTGQENTEAFF
TRBD2	TRBV12-5	TRBJ2-6	NA	TGTGCTAGTGGTTTGGTGGGACTAGCGGATTCTGGGGCCAACGTCCTGACTTTC	CASGLVGLADSGANVLTF
NA	TRBV23-1	TRBJ2-7	NA	TGCGCCAGCAGTCAATCCCGGACCGCATGCAGGAGCGAGCAGTACTTC	CASSQSRTACRSEQYF
NA	TRBV6-2/TRBV6-3	TRBJ2-7	few	TGTGCCAGCAGTTACCTCGGGACCGACTTCTTC	CASSYLGTDFF